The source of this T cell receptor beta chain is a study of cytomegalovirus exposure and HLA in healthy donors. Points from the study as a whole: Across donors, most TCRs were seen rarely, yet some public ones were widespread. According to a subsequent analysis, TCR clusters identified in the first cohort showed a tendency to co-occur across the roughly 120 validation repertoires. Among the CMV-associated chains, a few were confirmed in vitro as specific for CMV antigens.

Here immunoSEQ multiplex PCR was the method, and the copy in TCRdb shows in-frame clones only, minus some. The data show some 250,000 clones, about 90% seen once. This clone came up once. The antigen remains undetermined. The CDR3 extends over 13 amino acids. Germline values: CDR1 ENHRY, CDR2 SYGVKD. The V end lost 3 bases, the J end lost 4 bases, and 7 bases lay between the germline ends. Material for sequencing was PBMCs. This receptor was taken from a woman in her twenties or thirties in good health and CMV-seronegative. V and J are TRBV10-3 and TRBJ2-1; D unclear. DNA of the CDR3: TGTGCCATCAGTGACATTGGTTACAATGAGCAGTTCTTC. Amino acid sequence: CAISDIGYNEQFF.